This T cell receptor beta chain is drawn from a study of blood T cell repertoires in COVID-19. The length of the CDR3 is 13 residues. With 7 bases clipped from V and 12 bases from J, the junction kept 10 bases outside the gene matches. Assignments of participants to cohorts depended upon their own reported clinical history. Generated by immunoSEQ multiplex PCR, the TCRdb table keeps only in-frame clones and is missing some. Of approximately 130,000 clones in the sample, around 83% are singletons; the top ten hold under 20%. This clone has only a few counts. The clonotype was recovered from a man aged 25 to 40 who had recovered from COVID-19. The sample taken for sequencing was PBMCs or T cells enriched from blood (not recorded which). The genes are TRBV12-3 or TRBV12-4 and TRBJ1-2; 11 positions match TRBD1. CDR3 loop: CASTADRGHGNTF. The CDR3 nucleotides read TGTGCCAGCACCGCGGACAGGGGGCACGGGAACACCTTC.